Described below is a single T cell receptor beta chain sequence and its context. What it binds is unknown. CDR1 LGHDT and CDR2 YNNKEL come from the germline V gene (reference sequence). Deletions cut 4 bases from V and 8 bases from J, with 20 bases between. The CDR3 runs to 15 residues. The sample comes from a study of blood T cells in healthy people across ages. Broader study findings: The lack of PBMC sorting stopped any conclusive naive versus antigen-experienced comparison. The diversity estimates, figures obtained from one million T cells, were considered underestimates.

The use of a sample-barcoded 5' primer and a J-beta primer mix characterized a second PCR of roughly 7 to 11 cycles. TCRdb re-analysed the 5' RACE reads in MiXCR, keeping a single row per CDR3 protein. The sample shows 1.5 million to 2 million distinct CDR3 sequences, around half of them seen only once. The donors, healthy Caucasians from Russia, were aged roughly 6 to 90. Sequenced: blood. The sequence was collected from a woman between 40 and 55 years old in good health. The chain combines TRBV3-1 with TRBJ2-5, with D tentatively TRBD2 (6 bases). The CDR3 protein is CASSPTIAARPTQYF. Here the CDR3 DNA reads TGTGCCAGCAGCCCGACGATAGCGGCACGCCCCACCCAGTACTTC.